These 8 T cell receptor beta chains came from one sample sequenced in a study of T cells in Graves' hyperthyroidism and ophthalmopathy. TCR beta CDR3 sequences were amplified from RNA transcripts. The study used the HTBI primer set for a first-round RT-PCR of the TCR CDR3. From the multiplex PCR reads, TCRdb called clonotypes with MiXCR, one entry per CDR3 protein. The sample includes 350,000 to 400,000 distinct CDR3 sequences, about 14% of them seen just once. Sample: blood. All receptors come from a woman aged 60-70 years with Graves' hyperthyroidism.

The V call is TRBV29-1, the J call TRBJ1-2; D not resolved. V was trimmed by 3 bases and J by 6 bases, leaving 8 bases between them. Germline CDR1 and CDR2: SQVTM and ANQGSEA. This CDR3 is 11 amino acids long. CDR3 sequence reads: CSVEIFDGYTF. DNA of the CDR3: TGCAGCGTTGAGATTTTTGATGGCTACACCTTC.

This clonotype was seen at least ten times. The CDR3 coding sequence is TGCAGTGCTAGAGCAGGGGGCGGCTTAGATGGCTACACCTTC. Translating gives CSARAGGGLDGYTF. The chain couples TRBV20-1 to TRBJ1-2; 8 nucleotides align to TRBD1. Unmatched junction bases numbered 7, after V lost 1 base and J lost 6 bases. Per the germline V gene, CDR1 is DFQATT and CDR2 is SNEGSKA (reference sequence). CDR3 size: 14 residues.

V gene TRBV19 combines with J gene TRBJ2-1; 13 positions match TRBD2. Germline CDR1 is LNHDA and CDR2 is SQIVND (reference sequence). The length of the CDR3 is 17 residues. V lost 1 base, J lost 2 bases, and 2 bases stayed unmatched. CDR3 coding DNA: TGTGCCAGTAGTATAGGGGGACTAGCGGGGCCCTACAATGAGCAGTTCTTC. Translated: CASSIGGLAGPYNEQFF.

This clonotype was seen ten or more times. The gene calls are TRBV10-3 and TRBJ2-2; D ambiguous. The CDR3 consists of 14 residues. Germline loops: CDR1 ENHRY, CDR2 SYGVKD. With 4 bases removed from V and 5 bases from J, the gap between germline ends came to 11 bases. CDR3 region: CAISVLITTGELFF. The CDR3 nucleotides are TGTGCCATCAGTGTTCTGATTACGACCGGGGAGCTGTTTTTT.

This clonotype has ten or more counts. This rearrangement joins TRBV20-1 to TRBJ1-6; perhaps TRBD1 as D (5 bases). V was shortened by 0 bases and J by 8 bases, with 14 bases between the two germline ends. The CDR3 is 15 amino acids. CDR1 DFQATT and CDR2 SNEGSKA come from the germline V gene (reference sequence). CDR3 sequence (DNA): TGCAGTGCTAGAGACCCGGCGGGGGGGGATTCACCCCTCCACTTT. Protein sequence: CSARDPAGGDSPLHF.

This clonotype has a count of ten or more. V gene TRBV5-8 combines with J gene TRBJ1-6; D ambiguous. This CDR3 region has 16 residues. With 0 bases removed from V and 9 bases from J, the gap between germline ends came to 16 bases. Germline lookup yields CDR1 SGHTS and CDR2 YDEGEE. CDR3 in DNA: TGTGCCAGCAGCTTGGACCCCACGGAATTTGGTTCACCCCTCCACTTT. It translates to CASSLDPTEFGSPLHF.

The chain carries TRBV7-9 and TRBJ2-1, with TRBD1 identical over 10 bases. V trimming: 1 base; J trimming: 8 bases; junction bases outside the gene matches: 5. CDR3 size: 15 residues. Germline CDR1 SEHNR, CDR2 FQNEAQ (reference sequence). This CDR3 reads CASSLVDRGLDEQFF. The CDR3 nucleotides are TGTGCCAGCAGCTTAGTTGACAGGGGGCTTGATGAGCAGTTCTTC.

This clonotype was counted many times. The CDR3 sequence: CASSPGQAGNTIYF. CDR3 in DNA: TGTGCCAGCTCACCAGGACAGGCTGGAAACACCATATATTTT. The chain joins TRBV18 to TRBJ1-3; 7 positions match TRBD1. Trimming at V came to 2 bases and at J to 2 bases, leaving 0 bases not matched to a gene. The CDR3 has 14 residues. Germline V lookup: CDR1 KGHSH, CDR2 LQKENI.